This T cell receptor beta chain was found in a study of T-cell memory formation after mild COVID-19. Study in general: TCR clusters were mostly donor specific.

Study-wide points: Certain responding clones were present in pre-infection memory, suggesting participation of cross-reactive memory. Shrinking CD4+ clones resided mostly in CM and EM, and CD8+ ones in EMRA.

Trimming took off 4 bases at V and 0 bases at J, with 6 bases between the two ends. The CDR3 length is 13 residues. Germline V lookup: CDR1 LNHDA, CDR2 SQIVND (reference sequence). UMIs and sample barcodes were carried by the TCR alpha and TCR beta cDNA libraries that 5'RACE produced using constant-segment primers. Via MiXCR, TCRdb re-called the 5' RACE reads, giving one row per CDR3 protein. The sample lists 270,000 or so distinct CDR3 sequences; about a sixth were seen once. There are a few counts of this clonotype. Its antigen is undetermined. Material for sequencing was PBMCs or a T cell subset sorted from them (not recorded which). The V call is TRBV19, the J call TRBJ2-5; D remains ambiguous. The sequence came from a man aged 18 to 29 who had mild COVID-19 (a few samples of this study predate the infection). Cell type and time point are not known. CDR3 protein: CASSKADQETQYF. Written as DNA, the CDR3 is TGTGCCAGTAGTAAGGCGGACCAAGAGACCCAGTACTTC.